Listed below are T cell receptor beta chains from one sample, sequenced in a study of cytomegalovirus exposure and HLA in healthy donors. Profiled with immunoSEQ multiplex PCR; TCRdb holds only in-frame clones, not every one. The table has about 140,000 clones, about four fifths seen once; the top ten hold 4.5%. Sequenced material: PBMCs. Every receptor here comes from a man aged 40-50 years in good health and CMV-seronegative. CDR3s include the opening cysteine and the closing phenylalanine or tryptophan. The D gene is left open where the match is weak. The size entry is marked missing in some rows and otherwise reads once, few, many or a size class.

TRBV9	TRBD1	.	TRBJ1-5	TGTGCCAGCAGCCCAGGGACAGGCGTCCGGCAGCCCCAGCATTTT	CASSPGTGVRQPQHF
TRBV5-6	.	.	TRBJ1-1	TGTGCCAGCAGCTTGGTGACAGGCTTCGAAGCTTTCTTT	CASSLVTGFEAFF
TRBV10-1	TRBD1	.	TRBJ1-2	TGCGCCAGCAGTGAGTCGAGGGACAGGGCCTATGGCTACACCTTC	CASSESRDRAYGYTF
TRBV6-1	.	.	TRBJ1-4	TGTGCCAGCAGTGAAAGGGGTAGTGCTGAAAAACTGTTTTTT	CASSERGSAEKLFF
TRBV5-1	.	.	TRBJ2-5	TGCGCCAGCAGCCAGGAGGGACAGTCAGGAGAGACCCAGTACTTC	CASSQEGQSGETQYF
TRBV5-1	.	few	TRBJ1-4	TGCGCCAGCAGCTTGGTTGGTAGCAATAATGAAAAACTGTTTTTT	CASSLVGSNNEKLFF
TRBV5-4	.	once	TRBJ2-6	TGTGCCAGCAGCCTCCCGGGGTCTGGGGCCAACGTCCTGACTTTC	CASSLPGSGANVLTF
TRBV7-2	TRBD1	.	TRBJ1-5	TGTGCCAGCAGCGCAGGACAGGCTAATCAGCCCCAGCATTTT	CASSAGQANQPQHF
TRBV6-1	.	.	TRBJ2-7	TGTGCCAGCAGTGAAATAATAGTCAAGATAGACTACGAGCAGTACTTC	CASSEIIVKIDYEQYF
TRBV5-1	.	.	TRBJ1-2	TGCGCCAGCAGCTCGTCACAGGGCTATGGCTACACCTTC	CASSSSQGYGYTF
TRBV2	.	.	TRBJ2-1	TGTGCCAGCAGTGAAGCGAGACTGACCAATACAATGAATGAGCAGTTCTTC	CASSEARLTNTMNEQFF
TRBV27	.	.	TRBJ2-7	TGTGCCAGCAGTTTATCGAACGGTTACGAGCAGTACTTC	CASSLSNGYEQYF
TRBV18	.	.	TRBJ2-7	TGTGCCAGCTCACCATCTGGGGCCGAGCAGTACTTC	CASSPSGAEQYF
TRBV5-4	TRBD1	.	TRBJ1-4	TGTGCCAGCAGCTCAGTCGGGACAGGCGAAAAACTGTTTTTT	CASSSVGTGEKLFF
TRBV6-5	.	few	TRBJ2-3	TGTGCCAGCAGATCGGCAGATACGCAGTATTTT	CASRSADTQYF
TRBV25-1	.	.	TRBJ2-1	TGTGCCAGCAGTGGACTAGTGGGGCCTTACAATGAGCAGTTCTTC	CASSGLVGPYNEQFF
TRBV7-9	TRBD1	.	TRBJ1-1	TGTGCCAGCAGCTCTGGGGACAGGGGGACTGAAGCTTTCTTT	CASSSGDRGTEAFF
TRBV6-1	.	.	TRBJ1-5	TGTGCCAGCCAGGTTCGGGGGAGCAATCAGCCCCAGCATTTT	CASQVRGSNQPQHF
TRBV7-2	.	.	TRBJ2-3	TGTGCCAGCAGCTTAGTCGTGCCAGCGGCTTTCACAGATACGCAGTATTTT	CASSLVVPAAFTDTQYF
TRBV5-4	TRBD1	.	TRBJ1-4	TGTGCCAGCAGCCCGGGACAGGATAATGAAAAACTGTTTTTT	CASSPGQDNEKLFF